The T cell receptor (beta chain) described here comes from a study of shared clonotypes between healthy human individuals. Study-wide results and limits: Generally, estimated richness proved larger in naive subsets than it did in memory subsets. In contrast to clonotypes shared by all four donors, non-shared clonotypes had lower generation probabilities.

Terminally differentiated effector memory CD45RA+ cells were excluded by CCR7 positive selection of CD45RO-negative cells. About this clone: The antigen is unknown.

The repertoire was sequenced with immunoSEQ multiplex PCR; TCRdb's copy has only in-frame clones and lacks some. The table has approximately 2,000,000 clones, just over 90% seen once. Germline CDR1 and CDR2: SGHDT and YYEEEE. V shed 4 bases and J 1 base; nucleotides not matched to a gene: 8. The CDR3 sequence is 16 residues long. The gene calls are TRBV5-6 and TRBJ1-5; 7 bases align to TRBD1. Sequenced material: naive CD8+ T cells from PBMCs. The sequence was obtained from a man between 18 and 35 years old in good health. Some clones in this sample may be carry-over from other donors' samples. The CDR3 region is CASSEKTGPSNQPQHF. In DNA, the CDR3 is TGTGCCAGCAGCGAGAAGACAGGGCCGAGCAATCAGCCCCAGCATTTT.